Below, 12 T cell receptor beta chains from the same sample are listed, as sequenced in a study of blood T cell repertoires in COVID-19. Measured with immunoSEQ multiplex PCR; TCRdb has only the in-frame clones, and not every one. The sample lists under 500,000 clones, over 75% occurring once. The source material was PBMCs or T cells enriched from blood (not recorded which). The receptors originated from a man aged 25-40 years who had recovered from COVID-19.

The J gene is TRBJ2-7, the V gene TRBV5-1; D not resolved. V was trimmed by 4 bases and J by 3 bases, leaving 14 bases between them. The germline gives CDR1 SGHRS, CDR2 YFSETQ. The CDR3 length is 14 residues. CDR3 in DNA: TGCGCCAGCAGCCCCCTAATGGGCCTCTACGAGCAGTACTTC. It yields the protein CASSPLMGLYEQYF.

The chain links TRBV2 to TRBJ1-1, with D perhaps matching TRBD1 (6 bases). The CDR3 contains 14 residues. CDR1 and CDR2 (germline): SNHLY, FYNNEI. V lost 7 bases, J lost 5 bases, and 17 bases lay in between. CDR3 loop: CASNGGLAGTEAFF. As DNA, the CDR3 is TGTGCCAGCAACGGGGGCTTAGCGGGGACTGAAGCTTTCTTT.

This sequence joins TRBV28 and TRBJ2-7, with D perhaps matching TRBD2 (5 bases). CDR1 is MDHEN, CDR2 SYDVKM, per germline. The CDR3 is 13 amino acids. V lost 6 bases and J 3 bases, leaving 12 bases between the germline ends. CDR3 nucleotide sequence: TGTGCCAGCAGCTGGGGAGAAATCTACGAGCAGTACTTC. This encodes CASSWGEIYEQYF.

The chain has TRBV5-1 and TRBJ2-5; a weak D match, TRBD1 (5 bases). From germline, CDR1 is SGHRS and CDR2 YFSETQ. This CDR3 spans 14 amino acids. Trimming removed 4 bases at V and 5 bases at J, with 15 bases between. The chain's CDR3 is CASSQRTSPETQYF. The DNA of the CDR3 is TGCGCCAGCAGCCAACGGACATCACCGGAGACCCAGTACTTC. The full variable domain, completed using reference TRBV5-1 and TRBJ2-5, is KAGVTQTPRYLIKTRGQQVTLSCSPISGHRSVSWYQQTPGQGLQFLFEYFSETQRNKGNFPGRFSGRQFSNSRSEMNVSTLELGDSALYLCASSQRTSPETQYFGPGTRLLVL.

Turning to this clone: Other DNA variants within this sample encode the same CDR3. The chain recombines TRBV18 with TRBJ1-2; 8 bases line up with TRBD1. Germline-derived CDR1 and CDR2 are KGHSH and LQKENI. The V and J ends lost 2 bases and 4 bases, in that order; junction bases with no gene match: 3. CDR3 length equals 14 residues. Here the CDR3 reads CASSPDRGGYGYTF. The CDR3 DNA is TGTGCCAGCTCACCAGACAGGGGTGGCTATGGCTACACCTTC.

This clone was counted between two and nine times. The V gene is TRBV7-9, the J gene TRBJ2-7; D may be TRBD2 (5 bases). Per germline, CDR1 SEHNR and CDR2 FQNEAQ (reference sequence). This CDR3 is 16 amino acids long. V lost 5 bases and J lost 0, with 17 bases in between. The CDR3 protein is CASSPRTDGSSYEQYF. The CDR3 DNA follows: TGTGCCAGCAGCCCAAGGACGGATGGGAGCTCCTACGAGCAGTACTTC.

As for this clone: Other DNA sequences from this sample encode an identical CDR3 as well. The rearrangement joins TRBV28 to TRBJ1-1; 7 nucleotides agree with TRBD1. J gave up 3 bases and V 7 bases, and 2 bases lay outside the gene matches. Germline V gene lookup returns CDR1 MDHEN and CDR2 SYDVKM. The CDR3 covers 12 residues. CDR3 sequence reads: CASITGDTEAFF. DNA of the CDR3: TGTGCCAGCATTACAGGGGACACTGAAGCTTTCTTT.

The CDR3: CASSFSGVRELFF. DNA of the CDR3: TGTGCCAGCAGTTTCTCGGGAGTCCGGGAGCTGTTTTTT. The V call is TRBV12-3 or TRBV12-4, the J call TRBJ2-2, with a possible D match to TRBD2 (6 bases). The CDR3 is 13 amino acids. V lost 3 bases and J lost 9, with 11 bases in between.

V usage is TRBV5-1 and J usage is TRBJ2-7; 7 bases match TRBD2. Germline CDR1 SGHRS, CDR2 YFSETQ. The CDR3 is 15 residues long. V shed 6 bases and J 3 bases; nucleotides not matched to a gene: 12. The CDR3 DNA sequence: TGCGCCAGCACCGCGGGGAGGGCCGCGGTCTACGAGCAGTACTTC. It codes for CASTAGRAAVYEQYF.

The chain combines TRBV29-1 with TRBJ2-7; 10 bases agree with TRBD1. The CDR3 totals 13 residues. After removal of 7 bases from V and 3 bases from J, the junction contained 6 bases not matched to a gene. Germline V gene sequence: CDR1 SQVTM, CDR2 ANQGSEA. Written as DNA, the CDR3 is TGCAGCGCCCGGACAGGGGGAAACTACGAGCAGTACTTC. Its protein is CSARTGGNYEQYF.

V and J are TRBV5-1 and TRBJ2-1; 11 bases line up with TRBD2. J was trimmed by 3 bases and V by 3 bases; bases with no gene match: 14. CDR1 is SGHRS and CDR2 is YFSETQ in the germline V gene. The CDR3 is 19 residues long. The CDR3 loop reads CASSSQTLAGVFYYNEQFF. The DNA of the CDR3 is TGCGCCAGCAGCTCACAAACACTAGCGGGGGTCTTTTACTACAATGAGCAGTTCTTC.

V and J are TRBV27 and TRBJ2-1, with TRBD1 matching over 9 bases. Unmatched junction bases numbered 6, after V lost 4 bases and J lost 5 bases. Germline values: CDR1 MNHEY, CDR2 SMNVEV (reference sequence). The length of the CDR3 is 15 residues. CDR3 in DNA: TGTGCCAGCAGTTCAGGGACAGGGTGGAACAATGAGCAGTTCTTC. Residues: CASSSGTGWNNEQFF.